Presented here are 9 T cell receptor beta chains from one specimen sequenced in a study of vaccination effects on CD4 cells after COVID-19. After expansion with viral peptide pools in the ViraFEST assay, antigen-specific CD4+ T cells were sequenced. CD4+ T cell isolation took place after 10 days of culture. PCR showed that the person got SARS-CoV-2 infection at some point between March and December 2020. These receptors have no identified antigens. Using immunoSEQ multiplex PCR, the repertoire was profiled, and TCRdb retains in-frame clones only, with some absent. The profile shows 55,000 to 90,000 clones, 65% to 75% of them singletons. The input for sequencing was CD4+ T cells from PBMCs cultured with HIV peptides, taken before COVID-19 vaccination. The subset was: HIV-1 Nef peptide pool negative control/reference culture. The source of these receptors is a human donor who had a prior SARS-CoV-2 infection.

This chain connects TRBV5-5 to TRBJ2-1; TRBD2 is a possible D gene (6 bases). Germline values: CDR1 SGHKS, CDR2 YYEKEE (reference sequence). V shed 0 bases and J shed 3 bases, with 13 bases lying between them. The CDR3 covers 16 residues. The CDR3 is CASSLGGTLIYNEQFF. The CDR3 region has the DNA TGTGCCAGCAGCTTGGGGGGGACTTTGATCTACAATGAGCAGTTCTTC.

V gene TRBV28 combines with J gene TRBJ2-3; TRBD2 might be the D (5 bases). This CDR3 is built from 17 residues. The germline CDR1 and CDR2 sequences are MDHEN and SYDVKM. V was cut by 2 bases and J by 0 bases, with 15 bases left in between. The CDR3 DNA is TGTGCCAGCAGTTTAGTTAGTTCCGGGGATAGCACAGATACGCAGTATTTT. Translated, it gives CASSLVSSGDSTDTQYF. Filled out from reference TRBV28 and TRBJ2-3, the complete variable domain reads DVKVTQSSRYLVKRTGEKVFLECVQDMDHENMFWYRQDPGLGLRLIYFSYDVKMKEKGDIPEGYSVSREKKERFSLILESASTNQTSMYLCASSLVSSGDSTDTQYFGPGTRLTVL.

This clone has more than one count but fewer than ten. CDR3 sequence: CASRTGRTTETQYF. Written as DNA, the CDR3 is TGTGCCAGCAGGACGGGTAGGACCACGGAGACCCAGTACTTC. The V gene is TRBV6-5, the J gene TRBJ2-5; D not certain. V gave up 6 bases and J gave up 5 bases, with 16 bases separating them. The CDR3 has 14 amino acids. Germline V gene lookup returns CDR1 MNHEY and CDR2 SVGAGI.

This clone came up once. The chain employs TRBV5-5 and TRBJ1-1; D gene ambiguous. Germline assignment: CDR1 SGHKS and CDR2 YYEKEE (reference sequence). The CDR3 runs to 13 residues. V was cut by 2 bases and J by 4 bases, with 9 bases left in between. DNA for the CDR3: TGTGCCAGCAGCTTTCTGGGAAGCACTGAAGCTTTCTTT. The encoded protein is CASSFLGSTEAFF.

The V call is TRBV5-1, the J call TRBJ2-7; 9 nucleotides agree with TRBD2. Germline assignment: CDR1 SGHRS and CDR2 YFSETQ. This CDR3 has 14 residues. V lost 4 bases to trimming and J lost 3 bases; unmatched junction nucleotides: 5. CDR3 sequence (DNA): TGCGCCAGCAGCCAGACTAGCGGATACTACGAGCAGTACTTC. Its translation: CASSQTSGYYEQYF.

The chain is built from TRBV6-5 and TRBJ2-5; the match to TRBD2 covers 10 bases. Germline CDR1 MNHEY, CDR2 SVGAGI. The CDR3 loop spans 15 amino acids. V lost 8 bases, J lost 5 bases, and 11 bases stayed unmatched. The CDR3 DNA follows: TGTGCCAGCCATAACAGCGGGGGGGCGGAGGAGACCCAGTACTTC. This codes for CASHNSGGAEETQYF.

V usage is TRBV28 and J usage is TRBJ2-7, with D unresolved. V shed 2 bases and J shed 2 bases, with 10 bases lying between them. The CDR3 length is 14 residues. Germline CDR1 MDHEN, CDR2 SYDVKM. The CDR3 loop is CASSLGQQTYEQYF. The CDR3, as DNA: TGTGCCAGCAGTTTAGGGCAACAGACCTACGAGCAGTACTTC.

This CDR3 reads CASSPDRGLYGYTF. The CDR3 region has the DNA TGTGCCAGTAGCCCTGACAGGGGGCTATATGGCTACACCTTC. The V gene is TRBV19, the J gene TRBJ1-2; 10 nucleotides match TRBD1. The CDR3 totals 14 residues. The germline CDR1 and CDR2 sequences are LNHDA and SQIVND (reference sequence). J gave up 5 bases and V 6 bases, and 6 bases lay outside the gene matches.

This clone was seen once. The chain employs TRBV5-1 and TRBJ1-2, with 11 positions matching TRBD1. V was pared by 6 bases and J by 6 bases, with 13 bases of the junction left unmatched. CDR1 is SGHRS, CDR2 YFSETQ, per germline. CDR3 size: 16 residues. The CDR3, as DNA: TGCGCCAGCACCGGGATAAAGGGACAGGGGGTCGATGGCTACACCTTC. As protein: CASTGIKGQGVDGYTF. Variable domain in full (rest from reference TRBV5-1 and TRBJ1-2): KAGVTQTPRYLIKTRGQQVTLSCSPISGHRSVSWYQQTPGQGLQFLFEYFSETQRNKGNFPGRFSGRQFSNSRSEMNVSTLELGDSALYLCASTGIKGQGVDGYTFGSGTRLTVV.